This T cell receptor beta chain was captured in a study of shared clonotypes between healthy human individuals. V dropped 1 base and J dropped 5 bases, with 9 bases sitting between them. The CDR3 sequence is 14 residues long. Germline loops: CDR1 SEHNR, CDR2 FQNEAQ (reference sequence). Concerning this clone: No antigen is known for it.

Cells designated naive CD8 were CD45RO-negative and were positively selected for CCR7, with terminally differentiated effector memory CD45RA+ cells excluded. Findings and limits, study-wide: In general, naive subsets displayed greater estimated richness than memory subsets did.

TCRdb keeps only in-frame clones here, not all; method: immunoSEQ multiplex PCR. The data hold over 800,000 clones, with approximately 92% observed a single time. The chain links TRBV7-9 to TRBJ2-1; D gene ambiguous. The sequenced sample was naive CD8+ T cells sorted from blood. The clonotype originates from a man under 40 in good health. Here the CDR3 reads CASSLVEYHNEQFF. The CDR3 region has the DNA TGTGCCAGCAGCTTAGTGGAGTACCACAATGAGCAGTTCTTC.